This T cell receptor beta chain was sequenced for a study of post-analysis software for immune sequencing data. In the study overall: In terms of disease course, relapsing-remitting, secondary progressive and progressive-relapsing multiple sclerosis were included.

This clonotype was detected only a few times. No antigen is known for it. In germline, CDR1 is MNHEY, CDR2 SMNVEV (reference sequence). Trimming removed 6 bases from V and 3 bases from J; junction bases left unmatched: 13. The CDR3 has 16 residues. TCR beta cDNA libraries included unique molecular identifiers. TCRdb re-called the PCR reads with MiXCR, one entry per CDR3 protein. The table lists 350,000 to 450,000 distinct CDR3 sequences, approximately 39% of them singletons. Notes on the study in general: F measure clustering grouped samples strongly by preparation batch. Versus controls, multiple sclerosis patients showed significantly lower diversity (normalized Chao1). Relative to controls, patients had five TRBV segments at higher frequency, with TRBV5-6, TRBV5-1 and TRBV20-1 among these.

The source material was blood. This sequence originates from a girl aged 2-10 years with multiple sclerosis. The V call is TRBV27, the J call TRBJ2-5, with 7 bases identical to TRBD2. CDR3 DNA: TGTGCCAGCAGCCGTAGGACTAGGGGCAGGGAAGAGACCCAGTACTTC. This gives the protein CASSRRTRGREETQYF.